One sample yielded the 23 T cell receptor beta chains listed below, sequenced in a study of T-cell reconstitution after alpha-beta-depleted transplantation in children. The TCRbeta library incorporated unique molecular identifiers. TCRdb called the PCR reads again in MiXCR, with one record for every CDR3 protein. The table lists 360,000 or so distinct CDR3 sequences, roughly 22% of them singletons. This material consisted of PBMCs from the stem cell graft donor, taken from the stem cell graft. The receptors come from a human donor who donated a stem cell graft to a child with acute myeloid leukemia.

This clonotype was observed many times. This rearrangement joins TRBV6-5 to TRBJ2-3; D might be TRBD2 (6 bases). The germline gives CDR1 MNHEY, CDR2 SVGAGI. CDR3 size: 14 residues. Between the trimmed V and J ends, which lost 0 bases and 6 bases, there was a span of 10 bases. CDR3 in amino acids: CASSYSPGTDTQYF. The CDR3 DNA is TGTGCCAGCAGTTACTCCCCAGGGACTGATACGCAGTATTTT.

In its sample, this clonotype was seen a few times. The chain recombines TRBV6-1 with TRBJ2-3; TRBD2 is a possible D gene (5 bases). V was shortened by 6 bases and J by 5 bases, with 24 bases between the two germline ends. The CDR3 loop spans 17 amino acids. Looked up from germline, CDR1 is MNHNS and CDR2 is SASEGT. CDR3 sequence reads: CASRIATGPQEGDTQYF. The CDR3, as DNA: TGTGCCAGCAGAATAGCGACCGGGCCTCAAGAGGGAGATACGCAGTATTTT.

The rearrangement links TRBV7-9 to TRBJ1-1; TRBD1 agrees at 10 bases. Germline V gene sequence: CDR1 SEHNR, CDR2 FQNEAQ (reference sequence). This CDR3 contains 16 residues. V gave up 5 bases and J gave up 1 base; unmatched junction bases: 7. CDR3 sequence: CASSPRTGGGNTEAFF. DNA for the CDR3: TGTGCCAGCAGCCCCCGGACAGGGGGTGGGAACACTGAAGCTTTCTTT.

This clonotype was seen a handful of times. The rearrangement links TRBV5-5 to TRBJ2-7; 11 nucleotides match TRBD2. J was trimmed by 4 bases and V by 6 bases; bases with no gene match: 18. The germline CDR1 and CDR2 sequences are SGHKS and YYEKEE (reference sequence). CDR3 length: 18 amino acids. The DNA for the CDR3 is TGTGCCAGCACCCATCGAACATATGGACTAGCGGGTGGATACGAGCAGTACTTC. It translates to CASTHRTYGLAGGYEQYF.

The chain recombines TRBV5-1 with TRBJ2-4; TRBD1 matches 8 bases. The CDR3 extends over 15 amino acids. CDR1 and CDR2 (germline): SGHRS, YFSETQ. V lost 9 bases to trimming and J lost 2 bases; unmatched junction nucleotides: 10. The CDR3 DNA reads TGCGCCATCCTGGACAGGGAAGTATCCAAAAACATTCAGTACTTC. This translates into CAILDREVSKNIQYF.

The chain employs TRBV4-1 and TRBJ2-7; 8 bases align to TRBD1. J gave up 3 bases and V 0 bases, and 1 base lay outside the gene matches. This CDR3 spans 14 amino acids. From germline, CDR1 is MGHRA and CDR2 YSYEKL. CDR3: CASSQDTGGYEQYF. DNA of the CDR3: TGCGCCAGCAGCCAAGATACAGGGGGCTACGAGCAGTACTTC.

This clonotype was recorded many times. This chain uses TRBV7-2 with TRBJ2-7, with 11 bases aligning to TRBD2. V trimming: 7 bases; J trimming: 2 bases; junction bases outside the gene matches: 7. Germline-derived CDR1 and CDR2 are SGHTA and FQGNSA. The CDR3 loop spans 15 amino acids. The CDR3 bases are TGTGCCAGCACCGATCTAGCGGGAGGTGCCTACGAGCAGTACTTC. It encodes CASTDLAGGAYEQYF. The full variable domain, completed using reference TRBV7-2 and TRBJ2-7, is GAGVSQSPSNKVTEKGKDVELRCDPISGHTALYWYRQSLGQGLEFLIYFQGNSAPDKSGLPSDRFSAERTGGSVSTLTIQRTQQEDSAVYLCASTDLAGGAYEQYFGPGTRLTVT.

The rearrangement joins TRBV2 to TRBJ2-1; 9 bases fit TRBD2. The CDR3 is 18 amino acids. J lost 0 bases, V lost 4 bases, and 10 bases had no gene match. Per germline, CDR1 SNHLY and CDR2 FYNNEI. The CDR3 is CASSGASGRLSSYNEQFF. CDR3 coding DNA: TGTGCCAGCAGTGGAGCGAGCGGGAGGCTCAGCTCCTACAATGAGCAGTTCTTC.

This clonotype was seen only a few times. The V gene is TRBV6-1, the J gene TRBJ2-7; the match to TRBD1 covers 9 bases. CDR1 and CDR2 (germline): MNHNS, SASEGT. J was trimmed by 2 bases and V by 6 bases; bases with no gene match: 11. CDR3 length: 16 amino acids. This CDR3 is CASRAEVGTGTYEQYF. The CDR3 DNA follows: TGTGCCAGCAGGGCTGAGGTCGGGACAGGGACCTACGAGCAGTACTTC.

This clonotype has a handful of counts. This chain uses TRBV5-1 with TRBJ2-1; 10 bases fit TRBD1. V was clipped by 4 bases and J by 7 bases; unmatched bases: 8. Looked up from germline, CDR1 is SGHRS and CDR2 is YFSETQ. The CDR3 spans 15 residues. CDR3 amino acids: CASSETGGRVNEQFF. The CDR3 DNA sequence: TGCGCCAGCAGCGAGACAGGGGGCCGAGTGAATGAGCAGTTCTTC.

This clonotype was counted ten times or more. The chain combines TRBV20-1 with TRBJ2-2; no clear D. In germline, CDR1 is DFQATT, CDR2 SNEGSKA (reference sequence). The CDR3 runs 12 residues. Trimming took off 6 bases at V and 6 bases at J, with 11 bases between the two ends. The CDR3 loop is CSAQNLAGELFF. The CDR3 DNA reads TGCAGTGCCCAAAACCTTGCCGGGGAGCTGTTTTTT.

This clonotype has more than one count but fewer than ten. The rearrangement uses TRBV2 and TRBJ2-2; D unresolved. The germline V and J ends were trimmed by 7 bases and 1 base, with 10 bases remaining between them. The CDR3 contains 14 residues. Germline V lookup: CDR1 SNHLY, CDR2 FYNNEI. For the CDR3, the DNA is TGTGCCAGCACCCCCGGTCGGAACACCGGGGAGCTGTTTTTT. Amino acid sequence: CASTPGRNTGELFF.

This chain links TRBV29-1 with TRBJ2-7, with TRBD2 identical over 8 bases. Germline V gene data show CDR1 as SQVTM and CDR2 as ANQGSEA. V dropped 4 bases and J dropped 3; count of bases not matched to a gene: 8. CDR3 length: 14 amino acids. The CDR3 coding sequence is TGCAGCGTTGGGGTCAGCGGGAGTATCTACGAGCAGTACTTC. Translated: CSVGVSGSIYEQYF.

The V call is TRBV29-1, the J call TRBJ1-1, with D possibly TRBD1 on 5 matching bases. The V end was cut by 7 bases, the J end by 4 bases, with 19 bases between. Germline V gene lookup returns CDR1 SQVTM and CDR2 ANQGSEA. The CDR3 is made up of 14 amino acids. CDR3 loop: CSGQGSSVGTEAFF. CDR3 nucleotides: TGCAGCGGCCAGGGAAGTTCAGTGGGCACTGAAGCTTTCTTT. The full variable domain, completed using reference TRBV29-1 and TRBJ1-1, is SAVISQKPSRDICQRGTSLTIQCQVDSQVTMMFWYRQQPGQSLTLIATANQGSEATYESGFVIDKFPISRPNLTFSTLTVSNMSPEDSSIYLCSGQGSSVGTEAFFGQGTRLTVV.

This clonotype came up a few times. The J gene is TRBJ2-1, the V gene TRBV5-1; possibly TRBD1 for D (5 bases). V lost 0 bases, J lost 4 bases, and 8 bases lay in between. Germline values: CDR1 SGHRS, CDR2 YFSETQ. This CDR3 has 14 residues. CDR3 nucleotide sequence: TGCGCCAGCAGCTTGGGACAGATGTACAATGAGCAGTTCTTC. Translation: CASSLGQMYNEQFF.

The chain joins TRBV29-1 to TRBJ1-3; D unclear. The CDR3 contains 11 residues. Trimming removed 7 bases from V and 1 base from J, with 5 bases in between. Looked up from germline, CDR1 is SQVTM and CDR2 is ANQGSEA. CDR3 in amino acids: CSGTSGNTIYF. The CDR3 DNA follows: TGCAGCGGGACGTCTGGAAACACCATATATTTT.

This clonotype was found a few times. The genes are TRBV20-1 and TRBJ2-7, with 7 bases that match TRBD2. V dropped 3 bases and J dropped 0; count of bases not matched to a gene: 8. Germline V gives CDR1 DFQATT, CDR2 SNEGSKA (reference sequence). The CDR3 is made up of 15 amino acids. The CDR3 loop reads CSARSAGALSYEQYF. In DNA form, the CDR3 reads TGCAGTGCTAGGTCGGCGGGAGCCCTCTCCTACGAGCAGTACTTC.

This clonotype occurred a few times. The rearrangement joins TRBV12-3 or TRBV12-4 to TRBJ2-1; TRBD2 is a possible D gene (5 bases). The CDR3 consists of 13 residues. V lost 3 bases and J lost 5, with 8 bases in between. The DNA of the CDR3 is TGTGCCAGCAGTTTCTGGCGGGACAATGAGCAGTTCTTC. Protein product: CASSFWRDNEQFF.

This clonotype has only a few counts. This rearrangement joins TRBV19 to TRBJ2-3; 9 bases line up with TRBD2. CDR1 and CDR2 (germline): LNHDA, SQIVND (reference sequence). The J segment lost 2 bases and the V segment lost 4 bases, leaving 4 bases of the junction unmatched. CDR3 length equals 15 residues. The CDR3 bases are TGTGCCAGTAGTACGCTAGCGGGAAACACAGATACGCAGTATTTT. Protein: CASSTLAGNTDTQYF. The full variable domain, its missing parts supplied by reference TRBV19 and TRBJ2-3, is DGGITQSPKYLFRKEGQNVTLSCEQNLNHDAMYWYRQDPGQGLRLIYYSQIVNDFQKGDIAEGYSVSREKKESFPLTVTSAQKNPTAFYLCASSTLAGNTDTQYFGPGTRLTVL.

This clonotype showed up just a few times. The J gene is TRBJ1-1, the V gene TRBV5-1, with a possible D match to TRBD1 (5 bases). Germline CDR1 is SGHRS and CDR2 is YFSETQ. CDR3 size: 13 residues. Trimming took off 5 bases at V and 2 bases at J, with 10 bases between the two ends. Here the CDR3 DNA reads TGCGCCAGCAGTTGGGACGGCAACACTGAAGCTTTCTTT. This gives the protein CASSWDGNTEAFF. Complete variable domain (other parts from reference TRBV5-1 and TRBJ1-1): KAGVTQTPRYLIKTRGQQVTLSCSPISGHRSVSWYQQTPGQGLQFLFEYFSETQRNKGNFPGRFSGRQFSNSRSEMNVSTLELGDSALYLCASSWDGNTEAFFGQGTRLTVV.

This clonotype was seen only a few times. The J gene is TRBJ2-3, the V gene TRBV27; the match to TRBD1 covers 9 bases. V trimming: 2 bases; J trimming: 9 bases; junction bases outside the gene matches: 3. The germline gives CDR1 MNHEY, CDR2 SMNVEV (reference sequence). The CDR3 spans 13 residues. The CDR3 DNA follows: TGTGCCAGCAGTTTAGGGGGGACAGGGACGCAGTATTTT. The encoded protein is CASSLGGTGTQYF.

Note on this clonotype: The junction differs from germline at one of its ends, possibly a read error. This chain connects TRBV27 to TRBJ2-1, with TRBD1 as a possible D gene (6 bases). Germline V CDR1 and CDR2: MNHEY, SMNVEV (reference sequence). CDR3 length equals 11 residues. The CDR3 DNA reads TGTGCCAGCAGAGGACAGAGCGACTTAGACTTC. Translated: CASRGQSDLDF.

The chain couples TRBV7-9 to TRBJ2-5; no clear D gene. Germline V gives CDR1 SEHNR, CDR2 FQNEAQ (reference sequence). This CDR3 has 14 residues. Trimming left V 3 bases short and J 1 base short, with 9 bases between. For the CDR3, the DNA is TGTGCCAGCAGCTTTATTGGCAGCCAAGAGACCCAGTACTTC. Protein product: CASSFIGSQETQYF.